The 12 T cell receptor beta chains given below trace back to one sample, sequenced in a study of blood T cell repertoires in COVID-19. TCRdb's table, derived via immunoSEQ multiplex PCR, lists solely in-frame clones and lacks some. The table records over 200,000 clones, roughly 80% of them present only once. The sequencing input was peripheral blood. These receptors were obtained from a human donor in a cohort sampled during active COVID-19.

This CDR3 reads CASSVGDFTYEQYF. The DNA for the CDR3 is TGTGCCAGTAGTGTGGGGGACTTTACCTACGAGCAGTACTTC. V is TRBV19 and J is TRBJ2-7, with D perhaps TRBD2 (6 bases). CDR3 length: 14 residues. V was pared by 5 bases and J by 2 bases, with 13 bases between. CDR1 LNHDA and CDR2 SQIVND come from the germline V gene (reference sequence).

This clone occurred once. The J gene is TRBJ2-3, the V gene TRBV7-9, with TRBD2 matching 9 bases. Looked up from germline, CDR1 is SEHNR and CDR2 is FQNEAQ (reference sequence). The CDR3 is 15 amino acids. Unmatched junction bases numbered 3, after V lost 0 bases and J lost 5 bases. CDR3 nucleotides: TGTGCCAGCAGCTTAGCGGAACTAGCGGGAGATACGCAGTATTTT. It is translated as CASSLAELAGDTQYF.

This chain connects TRBV6-6 to TRBJ2-4; TRBD2 agrees at 13 bases. With V trimmed by 5 bases and J by 0 bases, 1 base remained unmatched. CDR1 and CDR2 from the germline V gene are MNHNY and SVGAGI (reference sequence). CDR3 length: 16 amino acids. The CDR3 here is CASSTSGRGAKNIQYF. The CDR3 DNA reads TGTGCCAGCAGTACTAGCGGGAGGGGAGCCAAAAACATTCAGTACTTC.

The rearrangement joins TRBV7-9 to TRBJ1-2; D is unclear. Germline assignment: CDR1 SEHNR and CDR2 FQNEAQ (reference sequence). This CDR3 has 13 residues. Trimming pared 1 base from V and 3 bases from J, leaving 6 bases between. The CDR3 DNA reads as TGTGCCAGCAGCTTAGATCGGGACTATGGCTACACCTTC. As protein: CASSLDRDYGYTF.

The CDR3 DNA follows: TGTGCCAGCAGTCCCCGGGACAGGGTCTACGAGCAGTACTTC. This codes for CASSPRDRVYEQYF. This chain links TRBV27 with TRBJ2-7; 9 bases agree with TRBD1. The trim removed 5 bases at V and 3 bases at J, leaving 5 bases unmatched. CDR1 is MNHEY and CDR2 is SMNVEV in the germline V gene (reference sequence). The length of the CDR3 is 14 residues.

CDR3 in amino acids: CAWSPLAQFSGNTIYF. Here the CDR3 DNA reads TGTGCCTGGAGTCCCCTGGCCCAATTCTCTGGAAACACCATATATTTT. V and J are TRBV30 and TRBJ1-3; D unresolved. V lost 2 bases and J lost 0, with 14 bases in between. Germline CDR1 is GTSNPN and CDR2 is SVGIG (reference sequence). CDR3 size: 16 residues.

The genes are TRBV19 and TRBJ1-1; D not certain. V was pared by 1 base and J by 4 bases, with 10 bases between. This CDR3 has 14 residues. Germline CDR1 is LNHDA and CDR2 is SQIVND (reference sequence). The DNA for the CDR3 is TGTGCCAGTAGTATAGTTGGAGGTTCCACTGAAGCTTTCTTT. Translating gives CASSIVGGSTEAFF. Full variable domain (outside the CDR3, taken from reference TRBV19 and TRBJ1-1): DGGITQSPKYLFRKEGQNVTLSCEQNLNHDAMYWYRQDPGQGLRLIYYSQIVNDFQKGDIAEGYSVSREKKESFPLTVTSAQKNPTAFYLCASSIVGGSTEAFFGQGTRLTVV.

The gene calls are TRBV28 and TRBJ2-7; D is unclear. The V end was cut by 3 bases, the J end by 0 bases, with 9 bases between. The CDR3 covers 14 residues. CDR1 MDHEN and CDR2 SYDVKM come from the germline V gene. CDR3 nucleotides: TGTGCCAGCAGTTTGGGTTGGAGCTCCTACGAGCAGTACTTC. This gives the protein CASSLGWSSYEQYF.

This clone appeared once. This rearrangement joins TRBV6-2 or TRBV6-3 to TRBJ2-7; TRBD1 agrees at 9 bases. Trimming removed 5 bases from V and 0 bases from J; junction bases left unmatched: 5. Germline loops: CDR1 MNHEY, CDR2 SVGEGT. CDR3 length equals 15 residues. This CDR3 reads CASSRMGQGSYEQYF. The CDR3 nucleotides are TGTGCCAGCAGTAGGATGGGACAGGGCTCCTACGAGCAGTACTTC.

This clone came up a few times. The V call is TRBV30, the J call TRBJ1-5; D is perhaps TRBD1 (5 bases). The germline V gene has CDR1 GTSNPN and CDR2 SVGIG (reference sequence). The CDR3 is 16 residues long. V lost 1 base and J 4 bases, leaving 17 bases between the germline ends. DNA for the CDR3: TGTGCCTGGAGTGGACGCTCTGGGGCCCAAAATCAGCCCCAGCATTTT. Its translation: CAWSGRSGAQNQPQHF.

This clone was seen more than once but under ten times. The rearrangement uses TRBV5-4 and TRBJ2-6; 7 bases are a match to TRBD1. Trimming at V came to 5 bases and at J to 4 bases, leaving 6 bases not matched to a gene. The CDR3 covers 15 residues. CDR1 and CDR2 from the germline V gene are SGHNT and YYREEE (reference sequence). This chain's CDR3 is CASRHTGAGANVLTF. The CDR3 bases are TGTGCCAGCAGGCATACAGGGGCCGGGGCCAACGTCCTGACTTTC.

This clone has a single count. The rearrangement links TRBV3-1 (or the pseudogene TRBV3-2) to TRBJ2-5; 8 positions agree with TRBD2. The CDR3 consists of 15 residues. Trimming at V came to 4 bases and at J to 4 bases, leaving 8 bases not matched to a gene. Germline V CDR1 and CDR2: LGHDT, YNNKEL (reference sequence). The CDR3 spells CASSRRGTSRETQYF. CDR3 DNA: TGTGCCAGCAGCCGTAGGGGGACTAGTCGAGAGACCCAGTACTTC.